The rows below give T cell receptor beta chains drawn from one sample of a study of blood T cell repertoires in COVID-19. This table comes from immunoSEQ multiplex PCR, and its TCRdb copy is limited to in-frame clones, with some not included. The sample carries over 400,000 clones, 86% recorded once. Material for sequencing was peripheral blood. Receptors were obtained from a woman under 40 with active or convalescent COVID-19. CDR3s include the opening cysteine and the closing phenylalanine or tryptophan. A D gene is named only where the DNA matches it firmly. A row's size may be missing; if present it is once, few, many or a size class.

V gene	D gene	J gene	clone size	CDR3 DNA	CDR3 protein
TRBV5-5	.	TRBJ1-1	.	TGTGCCAGCAGCTTGGATGCAGGGGCTGAAGCTTTCTTT	CASSLDAGAEAFF
TRBV18	TRBD1	TRBJ1-4	.	TGTGCCAGCTCGAACCCCGGGACAGGCAATGAAAAACTGTTTTTT	CASSNPGTGNEKLFF
TRBV27	TRBD1	TRBJ2-2	.	TGTGCCAGCAGTTTAGGGGGACAGCCCTTCGCGAACACCGGGGAGCTGTTTTTT	CASSLGGQPFANTGELFF
TRBV3-1/TRBV3-2	.	TRBJ1-2	.	TGTGCCAGCAGCCAAGGCTTCAGCTCCCCGGGTGGCTACACCTTC	CASSQGFSSPGGYTF
TRBV18	TRBD1	TRBJ2-1	.	TGTGCCAGCTCACCACGAATACCGAGACAGGGACAAAATGAGCAGTTCTTC	CASSPRIPRQGQNEQFF
TRBV11-2	.	TRBJ2-7	few	TGTGCCAGCAGCTTTACAGGGAACGAGCAGTACTTC	CASSFTGNEQYF
TRBV11-2	.	TRBJ2-7	.	TGTGCCAGCAGCTTTCTGGTCGGGGCCCGTGGGAGGTACGAGCAGTACTTC	CASSFLVGARGRYEQYF
TRBV24-1	.	TRBJ1-1	once	TGTGCCACCAGTGATTCGGGGAACACTGAAGCTTTCTTT	CATSDSGNTEAFF
TRBV4-1	.	TRBJ1-1	.	TGCGCCAGCAGCCAAGATTCCAGGGTAGGGGAGAACACTGAAGCTTTCTTT	CASSQDSRVGENTEAFF
TRBV19	TRBD2	TRBJ2-7	.	TGTGCCAGTAGTACTCCTAGCGGGAGATCCGAGCAGTACTTC	CASSTPSGRSEQYF
TRBV20-1	TRBD1	TRBJ2-1	.	TGCAGTGCTAGTTCCCCGGACAGGGGGGGCAATGAGCAGTTCTTC	CSASSPDRGGNEQFF
TRBV10-3	.	TRBJ2-3	.	TGTGCCATCAGCTCGGGTCCAAGGACAGATACGCAGTATTTT	CAISSGPRTDTQYF
TRBV12-2	.	TRBJ1-6	.	TGTGCAAGTCGCTTAGAACGGTCAGACTATTCACCCCTCCACTTT	CASRLERSDYSPLHF
TRBV10-1	.	TRBJ1-6	few	TGCGCCAGCAGTGAGTCACTCGGGGCACCCCTCCACTTT	CASSESLGAPLHF
TRBV10-3	.	TRBJ1-1	.	TGTGCCATCAGTGAGTCTTTTTGGAGTGGGACTGAAGCTTTCTTT	CAISESFWSGTEAFF
TRBV7-2	.	TRBJ1-3	.	TGTGCCAGCAGCTTAGAAGCAGGCCTCCGCTCTGGAAACACCATATATTTT	CASSLEAGLRSGNTIYF
TRBV6-5	TRBD1	TRBJ2-5	.	TGTGCCAGCAGTAAAACGACAGGGGGCCCAGAGACCCAGTACTTC	CASSKTTGGPETQYF
TRBV10-3	.	TRBJ1-2	.	TGTGCCATCAAACAGGGAAATCTCCCCTATGGCTACACCTTC	CAIKQGNLPYGYTF
TRBV10-3	TRBD1	TRBJ2-3	.	TGTGCCATCAGTAGCAGGGGGCCCGCAAGCACAGATACGCAGTATTTT	CAISSRGPASTDTQYF
TRBV6-1	.	TRBJ2-7	.	TGTGCCTGCAGTGAAGCACTAGAGGGGGTGTACGAGCAGTACTTC	CACSEALEGVYEQYF
TRBV11-2	.	TRBJ1-5	.	TGTGCCAGCAGCGACTTCAGCAATCAGCCCCAGCATTTT	CASSDFSNQPQHF
TRBV5-5	.	TRBJ2-1	.	TGTGCCAGCAGCCCCTCCCCGGTTGGCGGCAACGGTGAGCAGTTCTTC	CASSPSPVGGNGEQFF